These T cell receptor beta chains were read from a single sample in a study of cytotoxic CD8 clonotypes in ibrutinib-treated CLL. Here immunoSEQ multiplex PCR was the method, and the copy in TCRdb shows in-frame clones only, minus some. The sample gives roughly 250,000 clones, 60% to 75% of which show up once; roughly 15% is in the top ten. The source was PBMCs, collected after 24 months of ibrutinib treatment. The receptors come from a human donor with chronic lymphocytic leukemia. CDR3s include the opening cysteine and the closing phenylalanine or tryptophan. D genes are given only for firm matches. Only part of the rows carry a size: once, few, many, or a class if the clone is expanded.

>-|TRBV5-8|-|TRBJ1-3
TGTGCCAGCGGGACCCGAAACACCATATATTTT
CASGTRNTIYF
>once|TRBV23-1|TRBD2|TRBJ2-7
TGCGCCAGCCCGCGGAGCGGGGCCGACGAGCAGTACTTC
CASPRSGADEQYF
>-|TRBV14|-|TRBJ1-1
TGTGCCAGCAAGGGGGAGGGGTACACTGAAGCTTTCTTT
CASKGEGYTEAFF
>-|TRBV9|TRBD1|TRBJ1-2
TGTGCCAGCAGCGTTGAGGGGGCGAGCTATGGCTACACCTTC
CASSVEGASYGYTF
>-|TRBV19|-|TRBJ2-3
TGTGCCAGTTCGACGGTCCCTAGCACAGATACGCAGTATTTT
CASSTVPSTDTQYF
>-|TRBV19|-|TRBJ1-2
TGTGCCAGTAGTAACGTTCGGGGATTGGCCCACCTCTACACCTTC
CASSNVRGLAHLYTF
>-|TRBV7-6|-|TRBJ2-3
TGTGCCAGCAGCCCTGACACAGATACGCAGTATTTT
CASSPDTDTQYF
>-|TRBV6-5|-|TRBJ2-7
TGTGCCACCCTACGGGGGAGCTACGAGCAGTACTTC
CATLRGSYEQYF
>-|TRBV15|-|TRBJ1-2
TGTGCCACCAGCACCGGACCTAATGGCTACACCTTC
CATSTGPNGYTF
>few|TRBV27|TRBD1|TRBJ1-2
TGTGCCAGCAGAGGGGACAGGGGGTCTGGCTACACCTTC
CASRGDRGSGYTF
>-|TRBV19|-|TRBJ2-5
TGTGCCAGTAGGGAGATAGGCCGCGGGACCCAGTACTTC
CASREIGRGTQYF
>-|TRBV5-1|-|TRBJ2-7
TGCGCCAGCAGCGTGGCAGACAGCTCCTACGAGCAGTACTTC
CASSVADSSYEQYF
>-|TRBV29-1|-|TRBJ1-2
TGCAGCGCAGCAGAAGATCCTAACTATGGCTACACCTTC
CSAAEDPNYGYTF
>-|TRBV28|-|TRBJ1-2
TGTGCCAGCAGTTTAACTGGGGTTGGCTACACCTTC
CASSLTGVGYTF
>-|TRBV6-5|-|TRBJ2-5
TGTGCCAGCGTGTCCGTGGGAGAGACCCAGTACTTC
CASVSVGETQYF
>-|TRBV28|-|TRBJ1-5
TGTGCCAGCAGTTCCTTGGGACACGGGGGGGATCAGCCCCAGCATTTT
CASSSLGHGGDQPQHF
>-|TRBV5-8|-|TRBJ1-4
TGTGCCAGCAGCCGGGGCCTTAATGAAAAACTGTTTTTT
CASSRGLNEKLFF
>-|TRBV27|-|TRBJ2-2
TGTGCCAGCAGTTGGGACATCCGAATGGGCACCGGGGAGCTGTTTTTT
CASSWDIRMGTGELFF
>few|TRBV5-4|TRBD2|TRBJ2-2
TGTGCCAGCAGCTTGGCCGGGGGACTAGCCTACACCGGGGAGCTGTTTTTT
CASSLAGGLAYTGELFF
>few|TRBV2|-|TRBJ2-5
TGTGCCAACAAACAGGGAGGAGTCCAAGAGACCCAGTACTTC
CANKQGGVQETQYF
>-|TRBV5-1|TRBD2|TRBJ2-1
TGCGCCAGCAGCGGACCCGGGACTAGCGGGCGGTTGAATGAGCAGTTCTTC
CASSGPGTSGRLNEQFF
>-|TRBV10-2|TRBD1|TRBJ2-1
TGCGCCAGCAGTGGACAGGGTGCGAATGAGCAGTTCTTC
CASSGQGANEQFF
>few|TRBV11-2|TRBD2|TRBJ2-2
TGTGCCAGCAGCCCCACTCTGGCTGGACTAGCCACGAACACCGGGGAGCTGTTTTTT
CASSPTLAGLATNTGELFF
>-|TRBV27|TRBD2|TRBJ2-7
TGTGCCAGCAGTTTAGGGCTAGCGGGAGGTTACGAGCAGTACTTC
CASSLGLAGGYEQYF
>-|TRBV7-3|TRBD1|TRBJ1-2
TGTGCCAGCAGCAACGGACAGGGGGTAGATGGCTACACCTTC
CASSNGQGVDGYTF
>-|TRBV7-9|TRBD2|TRBJ2-1
TGTGCCAGCAGCTTCACTAGCGGGAAGGTTGAGCAGTTCTTC
CASSFTSGKVEQFF
>-|TRBV13|-|TRBJ1-5
TGTGCCAGCAGCTTAGGCTCGAGTGGCAATCAGCCCCAGCATTTT
CASSLGSSGNQPQHF
>once|TRBV28|TRBD2|TRBJ2-2
TGTGCCAGCACTACTAGCGGGAACACCGGGGAGCTGTTTTTT
CASTTSGNTGELFF
>few|TRBV5-1|-|TRBJ2-7
TGCGCCAGCAGCGATAGCTACGAGCAGTACTTC
CASSDSYEQYF
>-|TRBV18|TRBD1|TRBJ2-7
TGTGCCAGCTCACGACAGGGATCCTACGAGCAGTACTTC
CASSRQGSYEQYF
>-|TRBV18|-|TRBJ2-7
TGTGCCAGCTCACCGAGGACAGATCAGTACGAGCAGTACTTC
CASSPRTDQYEQYF
>-|TRBV5-1|-|TRBJ2-7
TGCGCCAGCAGCCCCGGTGCCAGGGGGGTCTACGAGCAGTACTTC
CASSPGARGVYEQYF
>-|TRBV9|TRBD2|TRBJ2-1
TGTGCCAGCAGTGTTCTAGCGGGAATGTCCTACAATGAGCAGTTCTTC
CASSVLAGMSYNEQFF
>-|TRBV23-1|TRBD2|TRBJ2-5
TGCGCCAGCAGACCGGGACTAGCGGGATCCCAAGAGACCCAGTACTTC
CASRPGLAGSQETQYF
>-|TRBV25-1|-|TRBJ2-7
TGTGCCAGCAGTGCTGGACAGCCCTACGAGCAGTACTTC
CASSAGQPYEQYF
>few|TRBV11-2|-|TRBJ1-1
TGTGCCAGCAGCTCGAACAGCTTGGGGGGCACTGAAGCTTTCTTT
CASSSNSLGGTEAFF
>-|TRBV30|-|TRBJ1-4
TGTGCCTGGAGTCAAGTAACTAATGAAAAACTGTTTTTT
CAWSQVTNEKLFF
>-|TRBV6-5|TRBD1|TRBJ1-5
TGTGCCAGCAGGGACAGGGGAAATAGCAATCAGCCCCAGCATTTT
CASRDRGNSNQPQHF
>-|TRBV10-3|-|TRBJ1-1
TGTGCCATCAAGGGGCCGGGGTGGAACACTGAAGCTTTCTTT
CAIKGPGWNTEAFF
>-|TRBV4-3|-|TRBJ2-1
TGCGCCAGCAGCCAAGCTGAGGGCCCTTGGACCTACAATGAGCAGTTCTTC
CASSQAEGPWTYNEQFF
>-|TRBV4-3|-|TRBJ2-5
TGCGCCAGCAGCCAAGATAACTACCAAGAGACCCAGTACTTC
CASSQDNYQETQYF
>-|TRBV2|TRBD1|TRBJ1-6
TGTGCCAGCAGTGAAGGGACAGGGGATTCACCCCTCCACTTT
CASSEGTGDSPLHF
>few|TRBV19|-|TRBJ2-7
TGTGCCAGTAGCCAGGGTAACGAGCAGTACTTC
CASSQGNEQYF
>-|TRBV4-2|-|TRBJ2-7
TGTGCCAGCAGCCAAGGGGCCCCCGCACGGGCCGCGACCTACGAGCAGTACTTC
CASSQGAPARAATYEQYF
>-|TRBV7-2|-|TRBJ1-2
TGTGCCAGCAGCTTGGGGGTCGCAAGGGGCTACACCTTC
CASSLGVARGYTF
>-|TRBV30|-|TRBJ1-5
TGTGCCTGGAGTGAAGGGGTTGGGCAGCCCCAGCATTTT
CAWSEGVGQPQHF
>-|TRBV21-1|-|TRBJ2-5
TGTGCCAGCAGCAAAGCCGGACGGGGCAAAGAGACCCAGTACTTC
CASSKAGRGKETQYF
>-|TRBV7-2|-|TRBJ2-7
TGTGCCAGCAGCCCCTCGTCCTACGAGCAGTACTTC
CASSPSSYEQYF
>-|TRBV4-1|TRBD2|TRBJ2-3
TGCGCCAGCAGCCAAACCTTAGCGGGAGGGCCTGGGGGCACAGATACGCAGTATTTT
CASSQTLAGGPGGTDTQYF
>-|TRBV4-3|-|TRBJ2-7
TGCGCCAGCAGCCAAGATCCCTCTAGGGCCGAGCAGTACTTC
CASSQDPSRAEQYF
>-|TRBV29-1|-|TRBJ1-1
TGCAGCGTTTCGGGGTTAACTGAAGCTTTCTTT
CSVSGLTEAFF
>-|TRBV9|-|TRBJ2-3
TGTGCCAGCAGCGTAGGGTGGGAAAAACACCTTACGCAGTATTTT
CASSVGWEKHLTQYF
>once|TRBV6-5|-|TRBJ1-2
TGTGCCAGCACCTCGGGGCTCTATGGCTACACCTTC
CASTSGLYGYTF
>-|TRBV2|TRBD1|TRBJ2-7
TGTGCCAGCAGCCGGGACAGGGCGTCCGAGCAGTACTTC
CASSRDRASEQYF